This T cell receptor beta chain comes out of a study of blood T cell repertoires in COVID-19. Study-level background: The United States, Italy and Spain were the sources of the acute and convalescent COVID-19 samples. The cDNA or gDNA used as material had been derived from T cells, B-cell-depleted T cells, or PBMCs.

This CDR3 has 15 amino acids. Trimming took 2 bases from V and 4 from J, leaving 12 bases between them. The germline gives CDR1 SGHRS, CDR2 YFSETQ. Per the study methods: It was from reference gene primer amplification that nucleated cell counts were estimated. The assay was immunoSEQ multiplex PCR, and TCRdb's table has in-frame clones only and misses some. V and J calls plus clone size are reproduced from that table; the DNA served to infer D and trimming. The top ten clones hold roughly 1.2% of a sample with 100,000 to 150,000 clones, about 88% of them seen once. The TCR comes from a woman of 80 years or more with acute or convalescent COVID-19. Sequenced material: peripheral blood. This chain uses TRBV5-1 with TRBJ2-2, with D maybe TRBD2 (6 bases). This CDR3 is CASSFSQGGTGELFF. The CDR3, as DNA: TGCGCCAGCAGCTTCTCGCAGGGAGGCACCGGGGAGCTGTTTTTT. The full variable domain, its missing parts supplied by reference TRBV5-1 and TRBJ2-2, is KAGVTQTPRYLIKTRGQQVTLSCSPISGHRSVSWYQQTPGQGLQFLFEYFSETQRNKGNFPGRFSGRQFSNSRSEMNVSTLELGDSALYLCASSFSQGGTGELFFGEGSRLTVL.